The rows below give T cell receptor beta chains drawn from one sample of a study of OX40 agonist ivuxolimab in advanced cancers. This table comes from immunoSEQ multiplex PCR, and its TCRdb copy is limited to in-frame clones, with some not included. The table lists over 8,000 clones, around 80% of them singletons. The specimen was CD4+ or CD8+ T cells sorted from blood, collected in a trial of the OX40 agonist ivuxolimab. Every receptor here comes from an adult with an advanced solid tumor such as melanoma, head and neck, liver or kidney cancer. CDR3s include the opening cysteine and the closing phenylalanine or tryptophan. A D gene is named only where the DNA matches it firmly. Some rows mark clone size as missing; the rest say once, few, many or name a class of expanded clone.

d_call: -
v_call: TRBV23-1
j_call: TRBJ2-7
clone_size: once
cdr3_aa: CASSRASYEQYF
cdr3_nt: TGCGCCAGCTCGAGGGCCTCCTACGAGCAGTACTTC

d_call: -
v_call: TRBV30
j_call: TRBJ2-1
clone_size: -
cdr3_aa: CAWSGGASDHNEQFF
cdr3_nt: TGTGCCTGGAGTGGGGGGGCTAGCGATCACAATGAGCAGTTCTTC

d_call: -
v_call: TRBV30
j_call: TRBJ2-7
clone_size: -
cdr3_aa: CAWHSGVSYEQYF
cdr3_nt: TGTGCCTGGCATAGCGGAGTCTCCTACGAGCAGTACTTC

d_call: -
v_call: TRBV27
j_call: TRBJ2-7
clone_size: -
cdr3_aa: CASSYRDGYEQYF
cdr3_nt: TGTGCCAGCAGCTACCGGGACGGCTACGAGCAGTACTTC

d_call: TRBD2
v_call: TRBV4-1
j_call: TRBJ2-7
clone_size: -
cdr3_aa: CASSPRAGGFYEQYF
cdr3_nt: TGCGCCAGCAGCCCAAGGGCGGGAGGGTTCTACGAGCAGTACTTC

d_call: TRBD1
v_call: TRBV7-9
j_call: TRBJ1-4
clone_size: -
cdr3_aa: CASSDNTGDEKLFF
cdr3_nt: TGTGCCAGCAGCGATAACACAGGGGATGAAAAACTGTTTTTT

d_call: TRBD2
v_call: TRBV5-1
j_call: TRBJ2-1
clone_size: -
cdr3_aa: CASSPLRTSGSSSEQFF
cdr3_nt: TGCGCCAGCAGCCCACTTCGTACTAGCGGGAGCTCTAGTGAGCAGTTCTTC

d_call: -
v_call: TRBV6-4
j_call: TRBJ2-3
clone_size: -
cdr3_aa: CASSDSIGLDTQYF
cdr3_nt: TGTGCCAGCAGTGACTCGATAGGGCTTGATACGCAGTATTTT

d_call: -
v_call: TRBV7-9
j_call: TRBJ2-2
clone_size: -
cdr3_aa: CASSLTSASTGELFF
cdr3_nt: TGTGCCAGCAGCTTAACTTCAGCGAGCACCGGGGAGCTGTTTTTT

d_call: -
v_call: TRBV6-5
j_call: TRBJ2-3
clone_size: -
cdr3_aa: CASSYMQGDTDTQYF
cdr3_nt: TGTGCCAGCAGTTACATGCAGGGAGACACAGATACGCAGTATTTT

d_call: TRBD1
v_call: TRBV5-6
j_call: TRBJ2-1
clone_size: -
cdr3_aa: CASSPGQPVDEQFF
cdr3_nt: TGTGCCAGCAGCCCGGGACAGCCGGTCGATGAGCAGTTCTTC

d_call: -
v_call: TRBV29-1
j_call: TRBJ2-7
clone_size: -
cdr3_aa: CSVYGTTYEQYF
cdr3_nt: TGCAGCGTTTACGGGACAACCTACGAGCAGTACTTC

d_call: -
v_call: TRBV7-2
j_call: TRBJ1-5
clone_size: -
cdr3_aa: CASSFGGFGNQPQHF
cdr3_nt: TGTGCCAGCAGCTTCGGGGGTTTCGGCAATCAGCCCCAGCATTTT

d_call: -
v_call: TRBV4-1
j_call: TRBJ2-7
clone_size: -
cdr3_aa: CASSHVQSEQYF
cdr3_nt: TGCGCCAGCAGCCACGTCCAGAGTGAGCAGTACTTC

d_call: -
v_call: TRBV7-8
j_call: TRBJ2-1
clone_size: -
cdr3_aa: CASSLEGLNEQFF
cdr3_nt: TGTGCCAGCAGCTTGGAAGGATTGAATGAGCAGTTCTTC

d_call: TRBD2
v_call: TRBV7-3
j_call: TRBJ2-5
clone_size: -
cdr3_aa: CASSLGIGAGEEETQYF
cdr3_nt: TGTGCCAGCAGCTTAGGGATTGGGGCGGGAGAAGAAGAGACCCAGTACTTC

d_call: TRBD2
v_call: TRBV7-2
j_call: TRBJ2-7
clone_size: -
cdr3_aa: CASKPTSGRSYEQYF
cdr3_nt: TGTGCCAGCAAACCCACTAGCGGGCGCTCCTACGAGCAGTACTTC

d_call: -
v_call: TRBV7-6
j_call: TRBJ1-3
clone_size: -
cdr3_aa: CASSPYWSLASGNTIYF
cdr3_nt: TGTGCCAGCAGCCCTTACTGGAGCCTGGCTTCTGGAAACACCATATATTTT

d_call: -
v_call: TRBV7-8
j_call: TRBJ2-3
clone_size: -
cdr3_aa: CASSGEVMGTDTQYF
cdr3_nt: TGTGCCAGCAGCGGAGAGGTTATGGGCACAGATACGCAGTATTTT

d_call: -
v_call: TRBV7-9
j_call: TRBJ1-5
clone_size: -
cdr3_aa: CASSLGVGREGQPQHF
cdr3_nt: TGTGCCAGCAGCTTAGGCGTAGGCAGGGAGGGACAGCCCCAGCATTTT

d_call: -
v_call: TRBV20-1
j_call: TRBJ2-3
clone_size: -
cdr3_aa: CSAPKGDTQYF
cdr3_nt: TGCAGTGCCCCCAAGGGTGATACGCAGTATTTT

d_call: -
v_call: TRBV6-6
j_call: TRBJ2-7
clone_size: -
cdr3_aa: CASSYAVSYEQYF
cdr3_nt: TGTGCCAGCAGTTACGCAGTCTCCTACGAGCAGTACTTC

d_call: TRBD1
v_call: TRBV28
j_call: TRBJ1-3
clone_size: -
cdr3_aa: CASSSPFGTAVLALGNTIYF
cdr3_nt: TGTGCCAGCAGTTCCCCATTCGGGACAGCGGTGCTGGCTCTGGGAAACACCATATATTTT

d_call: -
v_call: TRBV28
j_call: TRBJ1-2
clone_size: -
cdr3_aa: CASSSQRGYGYTF
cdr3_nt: TGTGCCAGCAGTTCTCAAAGGGGCTATGGCTACACCTTC

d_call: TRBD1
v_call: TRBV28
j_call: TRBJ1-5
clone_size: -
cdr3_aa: CASRGGTGSLEPQHF
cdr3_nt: TGTGCCAGCAGAGGGGGGACAGGGTCCTTGGAGCCCCAGCATTTT

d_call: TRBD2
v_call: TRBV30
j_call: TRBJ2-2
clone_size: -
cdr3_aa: CAWSVLWTSGDTGELFF
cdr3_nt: TGTGCCTGGAGTGTACTATGGACTAGCGGGGACACCGGGGAGCTGTTTTTT

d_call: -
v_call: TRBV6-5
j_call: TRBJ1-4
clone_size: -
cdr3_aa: CASSYSNGNEKLFF
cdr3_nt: TGTGCCAGCAGTTACTCTAACGGAAATGAAAAACTGTTTTTT

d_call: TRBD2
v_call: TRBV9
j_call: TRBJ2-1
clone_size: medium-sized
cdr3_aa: CASSVSGSGRANEQFF
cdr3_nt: TGTGCCAGCAGCGTAAGTGGGAGCGGGAGGGCCAATGAGCAGTTCTTC

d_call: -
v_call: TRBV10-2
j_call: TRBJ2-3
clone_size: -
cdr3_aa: CASSEAQTDTQYF
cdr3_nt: TGCGCCAGCAGTGAGGCGCAGACAGATACGCAGTATTTT

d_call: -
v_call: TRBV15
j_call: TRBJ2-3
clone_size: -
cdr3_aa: CATSRDLEVIVSQYF
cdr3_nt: TGTGCCACCAGCAGAGATCTGGAGGTAATCGTATCGCAGTATTTT

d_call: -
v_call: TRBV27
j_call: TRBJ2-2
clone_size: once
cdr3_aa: CASSLMAAALGELFF
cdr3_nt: TGTGCCAGCAGTTTGATGGCAGCGGCGTTGGGGGAGCTGTTTTTT

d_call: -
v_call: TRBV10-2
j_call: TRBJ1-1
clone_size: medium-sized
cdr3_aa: CASSESAQPNTEAFF
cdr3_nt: TGCGCCAGCAGTGAGTCGGCGCAGCCGAACACTGAAGCTTTCTTT

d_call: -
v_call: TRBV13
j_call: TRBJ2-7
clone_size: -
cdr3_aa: CASSLGTEAYEQYF
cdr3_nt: TGTGCCAGCAGCTTAGGGACAGAAGCCTACGAGCAGTACTTC

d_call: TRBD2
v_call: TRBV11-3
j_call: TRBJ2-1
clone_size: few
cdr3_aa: CASSPLSAGGGNEQFF
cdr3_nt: TGTGCCAGCAGCCCCCTCTCAGCGGGAGGCGGCAATGAGCAGTTCTTC

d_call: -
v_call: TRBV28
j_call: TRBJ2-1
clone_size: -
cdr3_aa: CASRTLLSGDNEQFF
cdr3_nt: TGTGCCAGCAGGACCCTCCTTTCAGGGGACAATGAGCAGTTCTTC

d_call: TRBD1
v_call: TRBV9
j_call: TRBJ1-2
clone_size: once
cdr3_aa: CASSVALTGGTYGYTF
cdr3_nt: TGTGCCAGCAGCGTAGCCCTAACAGGGGGCACCTATGGCTACACCTTC

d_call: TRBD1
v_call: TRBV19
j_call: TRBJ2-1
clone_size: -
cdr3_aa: CASHSGTGEYNEQFF
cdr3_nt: TGTGCCAGTCACTCCGGGACAGGGGAATACAATGAGCAGTTCTTC

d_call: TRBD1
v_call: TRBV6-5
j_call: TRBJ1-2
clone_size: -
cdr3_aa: CASSYLPGTAENGYTF
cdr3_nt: TGTGCCAGCAGTTACCTTCCTGGGACAGCGGAGAATGGCTACACCTTC

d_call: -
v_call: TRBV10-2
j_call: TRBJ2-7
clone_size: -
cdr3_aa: CASIGLGRGTYEQYF
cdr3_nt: TGCGCCAGCATAGGTCTAGGGCGGGGTACCTACGAGCAGTACTTC

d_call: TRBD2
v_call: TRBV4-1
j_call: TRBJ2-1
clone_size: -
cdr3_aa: CASSQRLAGGKNEQFF
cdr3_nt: TGCGCCAGCAGCCAGCGACTAGCGGGAGGTAAAAATGAGCAGTTCTTC

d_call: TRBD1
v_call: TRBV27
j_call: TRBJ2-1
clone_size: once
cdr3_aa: CASSPSGTGGYNEQFF
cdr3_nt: TGTGCCAGCAGTCCATCCGGGACAGGGGGATACAATGAGCAGTTCTTC

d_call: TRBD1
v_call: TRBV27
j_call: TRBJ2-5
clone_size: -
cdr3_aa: CASSRTGEETQYF
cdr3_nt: TGTGCCAGCAGTAGGACAGGGGAGGAGACCCAGTACTTC

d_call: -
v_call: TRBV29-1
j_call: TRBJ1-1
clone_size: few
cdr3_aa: CSVGFLSGGRAFF
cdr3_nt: TGCAGCGTTGGCTTCTTATCTGGAGGGCGAGCTTTCTTT

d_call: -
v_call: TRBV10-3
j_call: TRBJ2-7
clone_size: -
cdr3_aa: CASGSTYEQYF
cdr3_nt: TGTGCCTCTGGGTCAACCTACGAGCAGTACTTC

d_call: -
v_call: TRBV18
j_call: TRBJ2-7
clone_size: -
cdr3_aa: CASSPDSSYEQYF
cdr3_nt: TGTGCCAGCTCACCTGACAGCTCCTACGAGCAGTACTTC

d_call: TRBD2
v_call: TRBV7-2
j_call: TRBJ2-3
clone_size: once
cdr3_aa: CASSLAGLPGGGTDTQYF
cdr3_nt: TGTGCCAGCAGCTTAGCCGGCCTCCCCGGGGGGGGCACAGATACGCAGTATTTT

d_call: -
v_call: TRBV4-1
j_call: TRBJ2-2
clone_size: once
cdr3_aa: CASSHGTGELFF
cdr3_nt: TGCGCCAGCAGCCACGGCACCGGGGAGCTGTTTTTT